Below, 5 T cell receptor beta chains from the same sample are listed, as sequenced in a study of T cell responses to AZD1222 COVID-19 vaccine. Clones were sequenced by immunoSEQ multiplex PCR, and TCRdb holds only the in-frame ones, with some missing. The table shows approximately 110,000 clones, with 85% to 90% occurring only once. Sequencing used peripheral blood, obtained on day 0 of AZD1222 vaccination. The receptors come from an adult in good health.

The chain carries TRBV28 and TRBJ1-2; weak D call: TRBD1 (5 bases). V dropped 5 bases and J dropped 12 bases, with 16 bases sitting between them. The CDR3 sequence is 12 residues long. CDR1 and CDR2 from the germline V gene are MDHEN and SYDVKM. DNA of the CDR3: TGTGCCAGCAGTCTGGACTACATGGGGGACACCTTC. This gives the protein CASSLDYMGDTF.

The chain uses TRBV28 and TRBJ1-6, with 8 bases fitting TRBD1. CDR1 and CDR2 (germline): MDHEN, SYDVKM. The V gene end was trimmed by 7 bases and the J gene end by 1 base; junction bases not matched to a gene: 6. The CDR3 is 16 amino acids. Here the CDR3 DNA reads TGTGCCAGCACCGATCAGGGGGCGTCCTATAATTCACCCCTCCACTTT. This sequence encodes CASTDQGASYNSPLHF.

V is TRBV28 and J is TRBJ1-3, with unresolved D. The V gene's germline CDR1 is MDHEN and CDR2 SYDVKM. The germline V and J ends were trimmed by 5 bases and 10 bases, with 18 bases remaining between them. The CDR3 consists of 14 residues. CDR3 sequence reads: CASSPPGSPGTIYF. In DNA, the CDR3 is TGTGCCAGCAGTCCCCCTGGGTCCCCCGGGACCATATATTTT. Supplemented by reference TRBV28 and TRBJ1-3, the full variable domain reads DVKVTQSSRYLVKRTGEKVFLECVQDMDHENMFWYRQDPGLGLRLIYFSYDVKMKEKGDIPEGYSVSREKKERFSLILESASTNQTSMYLCASSPPGSPGTIYFGEGSWLTVV.

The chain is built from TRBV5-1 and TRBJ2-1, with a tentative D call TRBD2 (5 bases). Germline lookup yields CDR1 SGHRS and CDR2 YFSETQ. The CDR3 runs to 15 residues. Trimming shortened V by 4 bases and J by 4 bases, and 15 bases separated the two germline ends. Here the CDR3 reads CASSQDRTGYNEQFF. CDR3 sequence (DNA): TGCGCCAGCAGCCAGGACCGCACGGGGTACAATGAGCAGTTCTTC.

The CDR3 is CASSVETGANSPLHF. DNA of the CDR3: TGTGCCAGCAGCGTAGAGACAGGGGCTAATTCACCCCTCCACTTT. This chain uses TRBV9 with TRBJ1-6, with 8 bases lining up with TRBD1. Germline CDR1 reads SGDLS; CDR2 reads YYNGEE. J lost 6 bases, V lost 0 bases, and 2 bases had no gene match. CDR3 length: 15 amino acids.